One TCR beta chain is described in this entry. This clonotype has a count of ten or more. This receptor's antigen is unknown. Nothing much larger sits one base from this clone, and base qualities are not available. The data belong to a study of CD8+CD57+ T cells in acquired aplastic anemia (dated by TCRdb to 2016 to 2018). Some background on the complete study: DNA extracted from sorted CD4+ and CD8+ cells had a mean of roughly 3.3 ug, with a range of roughly 0.2 to 30 ug. Overall study outcomes, separate from this receptor: Patients and healthy controls showed no significant difference in CD8+ Simpson's diversity (P=0.060). About 30 CD8+ CDR3 sequences were found in both patients and controls but appeared to be highly expressed in patients and within the immunodominant clones of the patients.

The study deep-sequenced TCR repertoires of sorted CD4+ and CD8+ blood T cells from severe aplastic anemia patients and healthy subjects. Ficoll-Paque density gradient centrifugation was used to isolate peripheral blood mononuclear cells. Before DNA was extracted, CD4+ and CD8+ T cells were sorted using either FACS or magnetic beads. From the cysteine up to the phenylalanine, the CDR3 has a length of 12 residues. Only the CDR3 portion is preserved as DNA: 36 bases, with reading frame beginning at the first base. V gives up 2 bases and J gives up 8 bases, and the segment between their germline ends measures 9 bases. Looking up the germline V gene yields CDR1 SGHVS and CDR2 FQNEAQ. Genomic DNA served as template for TCR beta VDJ combination and CDR3 sequence profiling. TCR repertoire sequencing was run on an Illumina HiSeq 2000. As for how the authors treated the data: TRBV/TRBJ rearrangement plots, CDR3 size and DJ length profiles, and Simpson's diversity index were used to evaluate the repertoires. The most abundant DNA sequence in the deep sequencing data was defined as the immunodominant clone. CDR3 amino acid sequences were checked for sharing between subjects and were compared against published repertoires and the VDJdb database. TCRdb trimmed the raw reads at Q25, called clones with MiXCR and kept productive beta chains. Here each entry gathers all rows of one CDR3 protein and keeps the most common genes and DNA. None of the V and J calls come from the authors' own analysis; TCRdb made them. The sample yields approximately 190,000 distinct CDR3 sequences; less than 65% were counted once. The ten most abundant clones make up approximately 44% of the sample.

The source is a human donor with severe aplastic anemia or a healthy control (not recorded which). Input material: sorted CD4+, CD8+, or CD8+CD57+ T cells (not recorded which) from PBMCs. The V and J segments used are TRBV7-8 and TRBJ1-1, with the D segment identity uncertain. The sequenced DNA: TGTGCCAGCAGCTTACAGATGGGGGAAGCTTTCTTT. Its protein product is CASSLQMGEAFF.